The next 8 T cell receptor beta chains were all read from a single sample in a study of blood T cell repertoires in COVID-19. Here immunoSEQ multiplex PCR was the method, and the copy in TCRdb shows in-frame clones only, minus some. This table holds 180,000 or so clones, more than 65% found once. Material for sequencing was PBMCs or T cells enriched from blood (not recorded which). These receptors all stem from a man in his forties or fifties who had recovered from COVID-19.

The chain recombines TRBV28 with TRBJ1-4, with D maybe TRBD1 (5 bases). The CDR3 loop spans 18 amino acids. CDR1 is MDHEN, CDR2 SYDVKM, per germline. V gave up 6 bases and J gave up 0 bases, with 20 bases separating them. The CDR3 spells CASSTRRGGRATNEKLFF. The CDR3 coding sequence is TGTGCCAGCAGCACCCGGCGGGGGGGTCGCGCAACTAATGAAAAACTGTTTTTT.

The chain's CDR3 is CASSSPGRGDTIYF. CDR3 nucleotides: TGTGCCAGCAGTTCCCCGGGCAGGGGAGACACCATATATTTT. The chain recombines TRBV28 with TRBJ1-3, with D possibly TRBD1 on 6 matching bases. Trimming removed 4 bases from V and 8 bases from J, with 15 bases in between. The CDR3 totals 14 residues. CDR1 is MDHEN and CDR2 is SYDVKM in the germline V gene.

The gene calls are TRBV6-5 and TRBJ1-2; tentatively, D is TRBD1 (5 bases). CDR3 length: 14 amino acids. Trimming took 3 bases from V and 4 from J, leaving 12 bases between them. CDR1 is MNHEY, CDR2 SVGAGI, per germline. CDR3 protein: CASSYTQGTYGYTF. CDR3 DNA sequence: TGTGCCAGCAGTTATACCCAGGGTACCTATGGCTACACCTTC.

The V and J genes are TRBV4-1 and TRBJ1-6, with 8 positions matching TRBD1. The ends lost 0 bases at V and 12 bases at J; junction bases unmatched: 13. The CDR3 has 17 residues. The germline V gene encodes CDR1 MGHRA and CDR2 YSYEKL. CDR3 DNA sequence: TGCGCCAGCAGCCAAGAGATACTCGGGACAGGTCAGCGACCCCTCCACTTT. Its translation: CASSQEILGTGQRPLHF.

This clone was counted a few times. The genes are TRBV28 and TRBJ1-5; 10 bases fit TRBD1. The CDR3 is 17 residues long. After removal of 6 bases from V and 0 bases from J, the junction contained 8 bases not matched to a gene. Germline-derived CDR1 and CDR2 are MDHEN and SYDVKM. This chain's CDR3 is CASRLGTGVVSNQPQHF. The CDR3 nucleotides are TGTGCCAGCAGGCTTGGGACAGGGGTAGTTAGCAATCAGCCCCAGCATTTT. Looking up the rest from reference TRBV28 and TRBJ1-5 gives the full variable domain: DVKVTQSSRYLVKRTGEKVFLECVQDMDHENMFWYRQDPGLGLRLIYFSYDVKMKEKGDIPEGYSVSREKKERFSLILESASTNQTSMYLCASRLGTGVVSNQPQHFGDGTRLSIL.

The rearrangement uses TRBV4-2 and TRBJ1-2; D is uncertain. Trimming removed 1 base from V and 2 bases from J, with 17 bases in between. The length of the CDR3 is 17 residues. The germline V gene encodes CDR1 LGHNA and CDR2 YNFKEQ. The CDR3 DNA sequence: TGTGCCAGCAGCCAAGGTCTGAGAGGAGGCAGCAACTATGGCTACACCTTC. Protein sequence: CASSQGLRGGSNYGYTF.

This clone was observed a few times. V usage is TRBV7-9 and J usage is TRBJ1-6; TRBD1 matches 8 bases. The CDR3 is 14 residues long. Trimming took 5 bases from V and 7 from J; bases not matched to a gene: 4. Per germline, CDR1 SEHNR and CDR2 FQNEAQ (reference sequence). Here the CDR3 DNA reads TGTGCCAGCAGCGCCTGGACAGGGAATTCACCCCTCCACTTT. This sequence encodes CASSAWTGNSPLHF.

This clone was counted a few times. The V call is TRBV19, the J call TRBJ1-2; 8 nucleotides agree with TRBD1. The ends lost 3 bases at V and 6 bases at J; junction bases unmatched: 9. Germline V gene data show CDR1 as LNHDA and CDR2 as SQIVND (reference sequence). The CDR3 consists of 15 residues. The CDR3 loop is CASSIWGQVLHGYTF. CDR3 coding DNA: TGTGCCAGTAGTATTTGGGGACAGGTCCTTCATGGCTACACCTTC.